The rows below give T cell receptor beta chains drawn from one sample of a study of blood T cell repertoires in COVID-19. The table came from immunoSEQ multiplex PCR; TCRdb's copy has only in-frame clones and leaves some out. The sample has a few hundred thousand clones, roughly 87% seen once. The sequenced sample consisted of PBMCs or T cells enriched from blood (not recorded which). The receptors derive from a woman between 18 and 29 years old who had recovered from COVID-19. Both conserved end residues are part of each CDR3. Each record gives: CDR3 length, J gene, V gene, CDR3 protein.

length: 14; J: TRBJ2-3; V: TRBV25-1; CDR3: CASSKGGGVDTQYF
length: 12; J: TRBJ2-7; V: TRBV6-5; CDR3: CASQDSFYEQYF
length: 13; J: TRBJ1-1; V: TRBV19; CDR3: CASRLGGGTEAFF
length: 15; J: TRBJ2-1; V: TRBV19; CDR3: CASSRGLGGPGEQFF
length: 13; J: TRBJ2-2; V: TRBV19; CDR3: CASSAVTPGELFF
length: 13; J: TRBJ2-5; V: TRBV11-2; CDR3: CASSLNIQETQYF
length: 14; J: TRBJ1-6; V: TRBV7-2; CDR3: CASSPGSYNSPLHF
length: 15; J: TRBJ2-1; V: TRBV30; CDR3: CACSFLDSTYNEQFF
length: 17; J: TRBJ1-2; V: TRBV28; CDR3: CASSSPGTGFLYYGYTF
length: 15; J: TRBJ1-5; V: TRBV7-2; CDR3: CASSFDRGRNQPQHF
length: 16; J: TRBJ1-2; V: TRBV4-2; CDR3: CASSQVLGQGSLGYTF
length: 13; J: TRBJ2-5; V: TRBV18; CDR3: CASSPRNRETQYF
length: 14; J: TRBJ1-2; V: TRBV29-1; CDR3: CSVEIGQGAGGYTF
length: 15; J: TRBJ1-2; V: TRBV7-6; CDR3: CASSPEVGDYYGYTF
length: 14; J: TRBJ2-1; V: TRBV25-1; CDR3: CASTPRGSYNEQFF
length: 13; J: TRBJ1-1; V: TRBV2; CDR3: CASTTGASTEAFF
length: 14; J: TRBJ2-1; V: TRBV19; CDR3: CAVSTAGSYNEQFF
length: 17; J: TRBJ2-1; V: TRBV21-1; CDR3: CASSKGSGRSSYNEQFF
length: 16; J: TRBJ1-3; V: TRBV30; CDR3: CAWSVPDTFSGNTIYF
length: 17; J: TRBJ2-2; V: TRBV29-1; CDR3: CSVERMRTGSNTGELFF
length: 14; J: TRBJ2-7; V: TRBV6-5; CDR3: CASSYDGGTYEQYF
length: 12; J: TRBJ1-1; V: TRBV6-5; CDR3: CASSWQETEAFF
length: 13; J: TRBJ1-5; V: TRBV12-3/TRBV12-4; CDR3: CASSFNANQPQHF
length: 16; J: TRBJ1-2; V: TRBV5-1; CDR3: CASSLSTGQGEYGYTF
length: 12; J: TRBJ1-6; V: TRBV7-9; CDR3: CASSLDRRDLHF
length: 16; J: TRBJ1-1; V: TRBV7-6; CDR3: CASSLAPRSGDTEAFF